The 19 T cell receptor beta chains below come from one sample, sequenced in a study of somatic mutations in cytotoxic T cells in rheumatoid arthritis. Measured with immunoSEQ multiplex PCR; TCRdb has only the in-frame clones, and not every one. The sample shows 12,000 or so clones, around four fifths of them seen only once. Sequences were obtained from CD8+ T cells sorted from blood. These receptors all come from a woman aged 55-69 years in good health.

This chain joins TRBV6-5 and TRBJ1-4; D call uncertain. The V and J ends lost 11 bases and 8 bases respectively, with 12 bases between them. The CDR3 is 11 residues long. The germline V gene encodes CDR1 MNHEY and CDR2 SVGAGI. The CDR3 protein is CAAGRLEKLFF. The DNA for the CDR3 is TGTGCCGCGGGGAGGTTAGAAAAACTGTTTTTT.

The table lists this clone with a count of one. The chain carries TRBV19 and TRBJ2-5, with 7 bases matching TRBD1. With 3 bases clipped from V and 2 bases from J, the junction kept 3 bases outside the gene matches. Germline CDR1 and CDR2: LNHDA and SQIVND (reference sequence). There are 14 residues in the CDR3. The DNA for the CDR3 is TGTGCCAGTAGTATTGGCAGGGGGCAAGAGACCCAGTACTTC. It is translated as CASSIGRGQETQYF.

The count of this clone is one. V usage is TRBV11-2 and J usage is TRBJ1-1, with no clear D. CDR3 length: 13 amino acids. Trimming left V 2 bases short and J 1 base short, with 5 bases between. Per the germline V gene, CDR1 is SGHAT and CDR2 is FQNNGV. The CDR3 sequence is CASSLTRNTEAFF. In nucleotides, the CDR3 is TGTGCCAGCAGCTTAACGAGGAACACTGAAGCTTTCTTT. The full variable domain, its missing parts supplied by reference TRBV11-2 and TRBJ1-1, is EAGVAQSPRYKIIEKRQSVAFWCNPISGHATLYWYQQILGQGPKLLIQFQNNGVVDDSQLPKDRFSAERLKGVDSTLKIQPAKLEDSAVYLCASSLTRNTEAFFGQGTRLTVV.

The chain carries TRBV6-6 and TRBJ2-3; D is unresolved. Per the germline V gene, CDR1 is MNHNY and CDR2 is SVGAGI (reference sequence). The CDR3 has 14 residues. Trimming cost V 5 bases and J 4 bases, with 13 bases left between them. CDR3 sequence: CASSRDPEADTQYF. The CDR3 DNA is TGTGCCAGCAGTCGAGATCCAGAGGCAGATACGCAGTATTTT.

The chain has TRBV19 and TRBJ2-6, with D perhaps TRBD1 (6 bases). This CDR3 is built from 17 residues. Germline CDR1 LNHDA, CDR2 SQIVND (reference sequence). V was trimmed by 4 bases and J by 1 base, leaving 14 bases between them. The CDR3 DNA reads as TGTGCCAGTAGTACGTACTCACAGGGTTCTGGGGCCAACGTCCTGACTTTC. Translating gives CASSTYSQGSGANVLTF. The full variable domain, in which reference TRBV19 and TRBJ2-6 provide the parts outside the CDR3, is DGGITQSPKYLFRKEGQNVTLSCEQNLNHDAMYWYRQDPGQGLRLIYYSQIVNDFQKGDIAEGYSVSREKKESFPLTVTSAQKNPTAFYLCASSTYSQGSGANVLTFGAGSRLTVL.

Only a few counts were recorded for this clone. The chain links TRBV7-9 to TRBJ1-2, with D maybe TRBD1 (6 bases). The V end lost 1 base, the J end lost 3 bases, and 9 bases lay between the germline ends. CDR3 size: 14 residues. From germline, CDR1 is SEHNR and CDR2 FQNEAQ (reference sequence). Here the CDR3 DNA reads TGTGCCAGCAGCTTAGGCAGGGGAGACTATGGCTACACCTTC. Protein product: CASSLGRGDYGYTF.

The chain recombines TRBV28 with TRBJ2-5, with D perhaps matching TRBD2 (6 bases). The CDR3 length is 17 residues. Germline values: CDR1 MDHEN, CDR2 SYDVKM. The V end was cut by 6 bases, the J end by 4 bases, with 24 bases between. Here the CDR3 reads CASSSGRGRGGGETQYF. The CDR3 DNA follows: TGTGCCAGCAGCTCAGGCCGGGGTCGGGGAGGCGGAGAGACCCAGTACTTC.

This sequence joins TRBV6-6 and TRBJ1-2; the D gene is possibly TRBD1 (6 bases). Trimming cost V 10 bases and J 8 bases, with 26 bases left between them. Germline lookup yields CDR1 MNHNY and CDR2 SVGAGI (reference sequence). This CDR3 comprises 15 residues. The CDR3 DNA follows: TGTGCCACCCGCCCGGGGGGGGGCTTGGGAGAGGGCTACACCTTC. Protein product: CATRPGGGLGEGYTF.

The V gene is TRBV7-9, the J gene TRBJ2-5, with TRBD1 matching over 7 bases. The CDR3 consists of 16 residues. With V trimmed by 6 bases and J by 3 bases, 13 bases remained unmatched. Germline CDR1 is SEHNR and CDR2 is FQNEAQ (reference sequence). CDR3 amino acids: CASSYTTDREKETQYF. CDR3 bases: TGTGCCAGCAGTTACACAACAGACAGGGAGAAAGAGACCCAGTACTTC.

The chain has TRBV27 and TRBJ2-3; no clear D gene. Germline CDR1 reads MNHEY; CDR2 reads SMNVEV (reference sequence). The CDR3 consists of 16 residues. V lost 2 bases to trimming and J lost 2 bases, with 14 bases between them. The CDR3 reads CASSLIYRVPTDTQYF. The CDR3 bases are TGTGCCAGCAGTTTAATTTATCGGGTGCCCACAGATACGCAGTATTTT.

To note about this clone: Other DNA sequences from this sample encode an identical CDR3 as well. The rearrangement links TRBV2 to TRBJ1-1; 7 bases line up with TRBD1. The germline gives CDR1 SNHLY, CDR2 FYNNEI. V dropped 4 bases and J dropped 6; count of bases not matched to a gene: 11. This CDR3 is 15 amino acids long. CDR3 DNA: TGTGCCAGCAGTGTGGGGGACAGAGAGTTATCTGAAGCTTTCTTT. Protein sequence: CASSVGDRELSEAFF.

The chain combines TRBV9 with TRBJ2-1; perhaps TRBD1 as D (5 bases). V lost 0 bases and J lost 8, with 9 bases in between. The CDR3 consists of 13 residues. Germline V lookup: CDR1 SGDLS, CDR2 YYNGEE. CDR3 nucleotide sequence: TGTGCCAGCAGCGTAGGCAGGGTGGATGAGCAGTTCTTC. Translating it yields CASSVGRVDEQFF. The full variable domain, with the rest looked up from reference TRBV9 and TRBJ2-1, is DSGVTQTPKHLITATGQRVTLRCSPRSGDLSVYWYQQSLDQGLQFLIQYYNGEERAKGNILERFSAQQFPDLHSELNLSSLELGDSALYFCASSVGRVDEQFFGPGTRLTVL.

This chain uses TRBV5-4 with TRBJ1-3; D might be TRBD1 (6 bases). V lost 1 base, J lost 0 bases, and 14 bases lay in between. The CDR3 spans 17 residues. CDR1 is SGHNT, CDR2 YYREEE, per germline (reference sequence). The CDR3 DNA is TGTGCCAGCAGCTTGACAGGGATTGACGTCTCTGGAAACACCATATATTTT. The encoded protein is CASSLTGIDVSGNTIYF.

This clone appeared a single time. This rearrangement joins TRBV30 to TRBJ2-2; D remains unclear. The CDR3 covers 13 residues. V was clipped by 0 bases and J by 3 bases, with 5 bases between them. The germline CDR1 and CDR2 sequences are GTSNPN and SVGIG (reference sequence). CDR3 sequence reads: CAWSVGDTGELFF. The CDR3 nucleotides read TGTGCCTGGAGTGTCGGAGACACCGGGGAGCTGTTTTTT.

V and J are TRBV6-5 and TRBJ2-7; maybe TRBD2 (5 bases). The CDR3 covers 16 residues. The V gene's germline CDR1 is MNHEY and CDR2 SVGAGI. V dropped 0 bases and J dropped 3 bases, with 15 bases sitting between them. In DNA form, the CDR3 reads TGTGCCAGCAGTTACTCGGACCTTGGGAGCCTCTACGAGCAGTACTTC. Translated, it gives CASSYSDLGSLYEQYF.

This rearrangement joins TRBV2 to TRBJ2-7, with D uncertain. The V end lost 5 bases, the J end lost 0 bases, and 17 bases lay between the germline ends. The length of the CDR3 is 16 residues. Germline V gives CDR1 SNHLY, CDR2 FYNNEI. The CDR3 bases are TGTGCCAGCAGTTCGGGTCCCAGCCCCAGCTCCTACGAGCAGTACTTC. Its translation: CASSSGPSPSSYEQYF.

The chain couples TRBV28 to TRBJ1-2; 8 bases line up with TRBD1. With V trimmed by 2 bases and J by 3 bases, 5 bases remained unmatched. CDR3 length equals 15 residues. Germline loops: CDR1 MDHEN, CDR2 SYDVKM. Here the CDR3 reads CASSLQGASDYGYTF. The CDR3 DNA reads TGTGCCAGCAGTTTACAGGGGGCGTCCGACTATGGCTACACCTTC.

The sample holds one count of this clone. This chain connects TRBV28 to TRBJ2-6; possible D gene TRBD1, 6 bases. Trimming stripped 4 bases from V and 0 bases from J, with 19 bases between. The CDR3 is 19 residues long. Looked up from germline, CDR1 is MDHEN and CDR2 is SYDVKM. CDR3 in DNA: TGTGCCAGCAGTTCCCCGGGACACCAGCTGGGCTCTGGGGCCAACGTCCTGACTTTC. This gives the protein CASSSPGHQLGSGANVLTF. The full variable domain, rest sourced from reference TRBV28 and TRBJ2-6, is DVKVTQSSRYLVKRTGEKVFLECVQDMDHENMFWYRQDPGLGLRLIYFSYDVKMKEKGDIPEGYSVSREKKERFSLILESASTNQTSMYLCASSSPGHQLGSGANVLTFGAGSRLTVL.

The J gene is TRBJ2-2, the V gene TRBV7-9, with 9 nucleotides matching TRBD1. CDR1 SEHNR and CDR2 FQNEAQ come from the germline V gene (reference sequence). Unmatched junction bases numbered 16, after V lost 8 bases and J lost 6 bases. This CDR3 contains 17 residues. The CDR3 coding sequence is TGTGCCAGCCTATACCCAACGGGGACAGGGAGCGCCGGGGAGCTGTTTTTT. This codes for CASLYPTGTGSAGELFF.